This T cell receptor beta chain was documented in a study of blood T cells in healthy people across ages. A second PCR of roughly 7 to 11 cycles used a sample-barcoded 5' primer and a J-beta primer mix. TCRdb reprocessed the 5' RACE reads via MiXCR and lists one record per CDR3 protein. The data contain hundreds of thousands of distinct CDR3 sequences, about 43% of them singletons. About this clonotype itself: Its target is unknown.

Study-wide points: Unsorted PBMCs ruled out conclusive naive versus antigen-experienced comparison.

Trimming cost V 4 bases and J 1 base, with 16 bases left between them. From germline, CDR1 is LGHDT and CDR2 YNNKEL (reference sequence). The CDR3 is 16 amino acids. The sequenced sample was blood. This clonotype originated in an elderly man in good health. This chain uses TRBV3-1 with TRBJ2-5; D is uncertain. The chain's CDR3 is CASSPSYEKGQETQYF. CDR3 bases: TGTGCCAGCAGCCCATCATACGAAAAAGGCCAAGAGACCCAGTACTTC.